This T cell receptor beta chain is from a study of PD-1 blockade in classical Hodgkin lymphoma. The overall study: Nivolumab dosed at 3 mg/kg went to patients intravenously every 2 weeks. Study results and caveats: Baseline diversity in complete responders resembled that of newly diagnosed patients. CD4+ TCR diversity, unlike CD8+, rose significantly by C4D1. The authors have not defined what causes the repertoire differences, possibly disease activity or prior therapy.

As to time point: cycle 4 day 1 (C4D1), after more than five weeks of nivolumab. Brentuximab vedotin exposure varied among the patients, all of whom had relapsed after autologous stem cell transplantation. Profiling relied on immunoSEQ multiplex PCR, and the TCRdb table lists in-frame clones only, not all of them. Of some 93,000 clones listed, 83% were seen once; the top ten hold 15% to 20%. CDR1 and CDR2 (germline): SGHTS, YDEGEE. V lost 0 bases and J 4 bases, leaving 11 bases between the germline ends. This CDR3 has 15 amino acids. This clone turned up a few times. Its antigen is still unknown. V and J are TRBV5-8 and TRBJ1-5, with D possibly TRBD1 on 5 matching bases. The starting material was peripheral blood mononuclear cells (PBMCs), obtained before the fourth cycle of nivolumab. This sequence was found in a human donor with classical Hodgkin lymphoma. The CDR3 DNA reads TGTGCCAGCAGCTTGGGGGGACGAGAAAATCAGCCCCAGCATTTT. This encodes CASSLGGRENQPQHF.